The present TCR beta chain was sequenced within a study of T cells in Graves' hyperthyroidism and ophthalmopathy. TCR beta CDR3 region amplification was performed from RNA transcripts. Primed by the HTBI set, a first-round RT-PCR was run on the TCR CDR3. One entry per CDR3 protein results from TCRdb running MiXCR on the multiplex PCR reads. The table lists a few hundred thousand distinct CDR3 sequences, roughly 18% of them singletons. This clonotype was recorded at least ten times. Antigen specificity is unknown. The junction does not match germline at one end; this may be a read error. Study-wide findings and caveats: Most thyroid-expanded clonotypes above 0.001 were also found in blood.

Input material: blood. The source is a man in his forties or fifties with Graves' hyperthyroidism.

The chain's CDR3 is CAGRAGTMNTEAFF. In nucleotides, the CDR3 is TGTGCCGGGAGGGCGGGGACCATGAACACTGAAGCTTTCTTT. The chain joins TRBV30 to TRBJ1-1; TRBD1 might be the D (5 bases). This CDR3 comprises 14 residues. Germline values: CDR1 GTSNPN, CDR2 SVGIG (reference sequence).